This T cell receptor beta chain stems from a study of CD8+CD57+ T cells in acquired aplastic anemia. Study context: Healthy donors gave roughly 9.9 million reads on average for CD4+ cells. General study results and limits: About 29 sequences, all CD8+ CDR3, were shared between patients and controls. CD8+ Simpson's diversity showed no significant patient-control difference.

In the case of this clonotype: Its antigen is not identified.

CDR3 and TCR beta VDJ profiling relied on a genomic DNA template. Via MiXCR, TCRdb re-called the reads, giving one row per CDR3 protein. The data contain approximately 200,000 distinct CDR3 sequences, over 55% of them seen just once; the ten biggest clones take up less than 30%. From germline, CDR1 is SNHLY and CDR2 FYNNEI. Trimming removed 8 bases from V and 3 bases from J; junction bases left unmatched: 7. This CDR3 has 15 amino acids. The J gene is TRBJ2-1, the V gene TRBV2, with 10 positions matching TRBD1. Material: sorted CD4+, CD8+, or CD8+CD57+ T cells (not recorded which) from PBMCs. The TCR sequence derives from a human donor in good health. The CDR3 bases are TGTGCCAGCGGGGGTCGGACAGGGGGCTACAATGAGCAGTTCTTC. Translated, it gives CASGGRTGGYNEQFF.